This TCR beta chain is from a study of blood T cells in healthy people across ages. This clonotype was seen repeatedly, ten times or more. A second about 7 to 12 cycle PCR used barcoded and J-beta primers. TCRdb redid the calling of the 5' RACE reads with MiXCR, one entry per CDR3 protein. The sample lists 650,000 or so distinct CDR3 sequences, roughly half seen once, with about 13% in the top ten. Sequencing was done on a sample of blood. The TCR was taken from an elderly woman in good health.

This CDR3 reads CASGSPREQYF. In DNA, the CDR3 is TGTGCCAGCGGGTCACCGCGTGAGCAGTACTTC. The chain uses TRBV28 and TRBJ2-7, with D unresolved. With 8 bases removed from V and 7 bases from J, the gap between germline ends came to 12 bases. This CDR3 comprises 11 residues. The germline gives CDR1 MDHEN, CDR2 SYDVKM.